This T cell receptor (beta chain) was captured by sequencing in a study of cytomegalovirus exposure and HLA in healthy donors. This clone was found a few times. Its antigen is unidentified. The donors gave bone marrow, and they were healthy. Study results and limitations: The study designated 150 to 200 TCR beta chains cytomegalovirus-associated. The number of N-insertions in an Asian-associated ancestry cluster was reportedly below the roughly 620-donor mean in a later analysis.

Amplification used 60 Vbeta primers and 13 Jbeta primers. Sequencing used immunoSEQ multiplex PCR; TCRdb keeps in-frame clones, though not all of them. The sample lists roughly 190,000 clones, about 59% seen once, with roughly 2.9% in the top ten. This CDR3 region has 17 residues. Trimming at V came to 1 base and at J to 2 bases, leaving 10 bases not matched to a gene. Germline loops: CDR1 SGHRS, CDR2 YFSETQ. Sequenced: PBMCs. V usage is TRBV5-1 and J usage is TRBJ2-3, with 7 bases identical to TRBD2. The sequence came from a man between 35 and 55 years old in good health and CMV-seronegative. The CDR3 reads CASSLNRAGVDTDTQYF. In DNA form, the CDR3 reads TGCGCCAGCAGCTTGAATAGGGCGGGGGTGGACACAGATACGCAGTATTTT.